The text below deals with one T cell receptor (beta chain). Its antigen is as yet unknown. The data were obtained in a study of post-analysis software for immune sequencing data. Findings and limits, study-wide: F measure grouped same-batch samples tightly together. Roughly five TRBV segments occurring more often in patients than controls included TRBV5-6, TRBV5-1 and TRBV20-1. A significant reduction in normalized Chao1 diversity was observed in multiple sclerosis patients versus controls.

The CDR3 contains 15 residues. V lost 3 bases to trimming and J lost 4 bases, with 16 bases between them. CDR1 and CDR2 (germline): SQVTM, ANQGSEA. Unique molecular identifiers were carried by the TCR beta cDNA libraries. From around 0.96 to 9.9 million T cells, 500,000 or so cDNA molecules were obtained. MiXCR, run by TCRdb on the PCR reads, gives a single entry per CDR3 protein. The sample shows 650,000 to 850,000 distinct CDR3 sequences, around 53% of them seen only once. The rearrangement joins TRBV29-1 to TRBJ2-1, with D possibly being TRBD1 or TRBD2 (6 bases each). The sequenced sample consisted of blood. This TCR came from a girl between 10 and 17 years old with multiple sclerosis. CDR3 residues: CSVEELQGGYNEQFF. The DNA for the CDR3 is TGCAGCGTTGAGGAGTTACAGGGAGGATACAATGAGCAGTTCTTC.